Sequencing of this T cell receptor beta chain was carried out in a study of cytomegalovirus exposure and HLA in healthy donors. Study information: The 90 to 150 validation repertoires used the same platform as the roughly 610 first-cohort repertoires, a later analysis reported.

TCRdb keeps only in-frame clones here, not all; method: immunoSEQ multiplex PCR. The sample consists of 160,000 or so clones, more than 70% of them appearing once. J lost 8 bases, V lost 7 bases, and 14 bases had no gene match. The CDR3 runs to 14 residues. The germline CDR1 and CDR2 sequences are SQVTM and ANQGSEA. This sequence joins TRBV29-1 and TRBJ2-3; 8 bases line up with TRBD1. The TCR was taken from a man between 18 and 35 years old in good health and CMV-seronegative. Sequencing used PBMCs. The DNA of the CDR3 is TGCAGCGGGGGAGGACAGGGTCCAACTAGTACGCAGTATTTT. Translating it yields CSGGGQGPTSTQYF.